This TCR beta chain was recorded in a study of T cell responses to AZD1222 COVID-19 vaccine. Germline values: CDR1 LGHDT, CDR2 YNNKEL (reference sequence). V lost 0 bases to trimming and J lost 8 bases; unmatched junction nucleotides: 4. The CDR3 is 14 amino acids. Libraries were prepared by immunoSEQ multiplex PCR; TCRdb keeps only in-frame clonotypes and omits some of them. The sample includes 100,000 to 150,000 clones, approximately 83% of them seen just once. The sequence was collected from an adult in good health. The J gene is TRBJ1-2, the V gene TRBV3-1 (or the pseudogene TRBV3-2); 9 positions agree with TRBD1. The source was peripheral blood, collected on day 0 of AZD1222 vaccination. DNA for the CDR3: TGTGCCAGCAGCCAAGAGGGGACAGGGAGCGGCTACACCTTC. It yields the protein CASSQEGTGSGYTF.